These T cell receptor beta chains were read from a single sample in a study of blood T cells in healthy people across ages. A single record per CDR3 protein comes from TCRdb applying MiXCR to the 5' RACE reads. Here the sample spans around 2 million distinct CDR3 sequences, about two fifths being singletons. Sequenced sample: blood. These receptors were obtained from a human donor in good health. Each CDR3 is given with its conserved first and last residue. The D gene is left open where the match is weak. Clone size, where shown, is once, few, many, or a class for clones that have expanded.

size | J | V | D | CDR3 | DNA
. | TRBJ1-6 | TRBV7-2 | . | CASSSQALGNSPLHF | TGTGCCAGCAGCTCCCAGGCCCTCGGGAATTCACCCCTCCACTTT
. | TRBJ2-5 | TRBV7-2 | . | CASSPDAGDSNEQYF | TGTGCCAGCAGCCCAGATGCAGGGGACTCCAATGAGCAGTACTTC
once | TRBJ1-6 | TRBV12-3/TRBV12-4 | . | CASSPPGLPSPLHF | TGTGCCAGCAGCCCACCGGGACTACCCTCACCCCTCCACTTT
. | TRBJ1-2 | TRBV6-1 | . | CASSVQTGTSNYGYTF | TGTGCCAGCAGTGTACAAACAGGGACTAGTAACTATGGCTACACCTTC
. | TRBJ2-1 | TRBV2 | . | CASNGAYSYNEQFF | TGTGCCAGCAACGGGGCGTACTCCTACAATGAGCAGTTCTTC
. | TRBJ1-2 | TRBV5-5 | . | CASSARQRGYTF | TGTGCCAGCAGCGCTAGACAGAGAGGCTACACCTTC
few | TRBJ2-1 | TRBV20-1 | . | CSARKVNEQFF | TGCAGTGCTAGAAAGGTCAATGAGCAGTTCTTC
. | TRBJ1-1 | TRBV7-2 | . | CASSISRRNTEAFF | TGTGCCAGCAGCATTTCTCGGCGGAACACTGAAGCTTTCTTT
. | TRBJ1-1 | TRBV29-1 | . | CSVEGISGKNTEAFF | TGCAGCGTTGAGGGAATTTCCGGCAAGAACACTGAAGCTTTCTTT
. | TRBJ2-1 | TRBV20-1 | . | CSAGGSGGSSYNEQFF | TGCAGTGCCGGGGGTTCCGGTGGCAGCTCCTACAATGAGCAGTTCTTC
many | TRBJ2-3 | TRBV29-1 | . | CSVYPTGRGTDTQYF | TGCAGCGTTTACCCAACAGGGAGGGGCACAGATACGCAGTATTTT
. | TRBJ2-3 | TRBV12-3/TRBV12-4 | . | CASSQTRVSTDTQYF | TGTGCCAGCAGCCAAACGAGAGTAAGCACAGATACGCAGTATTTT
few | TRBJ2-1 | TRBV4-2 | . | CASSPLGAGDEQFF | TGTGCCAGCAGCCCTCTCGGGGCTGGGGATGAGCAGTTCTTC
. | TRBJ2-7 | TRBV2 | . | CASSGPESSYEQYF | TGTGCCAGCAGTGGCCCAGAATCCTCCTACGAGCAGTACTTC
. | TRBJ1-1 | TRBV6-6 | . | CASSYERGMNIEAFF | TGTGCCAGCAGTTACGAACGGGGTATGAACATTGAAGCTTTCTTT
. | TRBJ1-4 | TRBV2 | . | CASVHEKLFF | TGTGCCAGCGTCCATGAAAAACTGTTTTTT
few | TRBJ2-5 | TRBV24-1 | TRBD2 | CATQGPGLEGETQYF | TGTGCCACCCAGGGACCGGGACTAGAAGGTGAGACCCAGTACTTC
. | TRBJ2-7 | TRBV6-6 | TRBD2 | CASMERGVSYEQYF | TGTGCCAGCATGGAGCGGGGGGTTTCCTACGAGCAGTACTTC
few | TRBJ1-4 | TRBV9 | . | CASSVAIPGQPEEKLFF | TGTGCCAGCAGCGTAGCGATCCCAGGGCAGCCGGAGGAAAAACTGTTTTTT
. | TRBJ2-1 | TRBV20-1 | . | CSASEYRGPNEQFF | TGCAGTGCTAGTGAGTACCGGGGACCCAATGAGCAGTTCTTC
. | TRBJ1-2 | TRBV7-8 | . | CASSLAQLNYGYTF | TGTGCCAGCAGCTTAGCACAGTTGAACTATGGCTACACCTTC
once | TRBJ2-3 | TRBV15 | TRBD2 | CATSRTRGGTDTQYF | TGTGCCACCAGCAGGACGCGGGGGGGCACAGATACGCAGTATTTT
many | TRBJ2-5 | TRBV19 | . | CASSIAQETQYF | TGTGCCAGTAGTATCGCGCAAGAGACCCAGTACTTC
. | TRBJ2-2 | TRBV7-2 | TRBD2 | CASSGGGGYTGELFF | TGTGCCAGCAGTGGAGGCGGGGGGTACACCGGGGAGCTGTTTTTT
few | TRBJ2-7 | TRBV20-1 | TRBD1 | CSAPGTGFVSSYEQYF | TGCAGTGCTCCCGGGACAGGGTTTGTTTCGTCCTACGAGCAGTACTTC
. | TRBJ2-3 | TRBV6-5 | TRBD2 | CASSYYRLAGGGTDTQYF | TGTGCCAGCAGTTACTATCGACTAGCGGGGGGAGGCACAGATACGCAGTATTTT